The 26 T cell receptor beta chains presented below share a single source sample, sequenced in a study of blood T cell repertoires in COVID-19. This table comes from immunoSEQ multiplex PCR, and its TCRdb copy is limited to in-frame clones, with some not included. The table includes roughly 500,000 clones, approximately 87% detected once. Material: PBMCs or T cells enriched from blood (not recorded which). The source is a woman aged 40 to 55 who had recovered from COVID-19.

The chain uses TRBV24-1 and TRBJ2-1, with D uncertain. V was clipped by 5 bases and J by 5 bases, with 9 bases between them. This CDR3 comprises 13 residues. Germline V lookup: CDR1 KGHDR, CDR2 SFDVKD. The CDR3 reads CATSGGIDNEQFF. The DNA of the CDR3 is TGTGCCACCAGTGGCGGCATCGACAATGAGCAGTTCTTC.

The J gene is TRBJ2-7, the V gene TRBV18; D is undetermined. Trimming cost V 4 bases and J 3 bases, with 7 bases left between them. Germline V CDR1 and CDR2: KGHSH, LQKENI. The CDR3 runs 12 residues. The CDR3 spells CASSHELYEQYF. For the CDR3, the DNA is TGTGCCAGCTCACACGAACTCTACGAGCAGTACTTC.

The chain employs TRBV10-2 and TRBJ2-5; a possible D gene is TRBD2 (6 bases). This CDR3 has 12 amino acids. CDR1 and CDR2 from the germline V gene are WSHSY and SAAADI. V was shortened by 9 bases and J by 4 bases, with 12 bases between the two germline ends. The CDR3 region is CASSPRGETQYF. CDR3 bases: TGCGCCAGTTCACCGCGGGGAGAGACCCAGTACTTC.

The chain uses TRBV4-3 and TRBJ2-7; 8 bases align to TRBD2. Germline V lookup: CDR1 LGHNA, CDR2 YSLEER. CDR3 size: 16 residues. Trimming took 0 bases from V and 1 from J; bases not matched to a gene: 5. CDR3 DNA sequence: TGCGCCAGCAGCCAAGATTCTCGGGAGGGGTCCTACGAGCAGTACTTC. Translation gives CASSQDSREGSYEQYF.

Regarding this clone: Other DNA sequences of this sample code for an identical CDR3. V and J are TRBV19 and TRBJ1-1; no reliable D call. The V gene lost 3 bases and the J gene lost 3 bases, with 5 bases spanning the gap. This CDR3 contains 12 residues. Germline CDR1 is LNHDA and CDR2 is SQIVND (reference sequence). The DNA for the CDR3 is TGTGCCAGTAGTATTCCTGACACTGAAGCTTTCTTT. It encodes CASSIPDTEAFF.

In nucleotides, the CDR3 is TGCGCCAGCAAGGGGGGGGCCGGGTGGAACACTGAAGCTTTCTTT. Translating it yields CASKGGAGWNTEAFF. The V and J genes are TRBV4-1 and TRBJ1-1; D possibly corresponds to TRBD1 (6 bases). CDR1 and CDR2 (germline): MGHRA, YSYEKL. The CDR3 sequence is 15 residues long. V was shortened by 7 bases and J by 1 base, with 16 bases between the two germline ends.

This clone was recorded once. V is TRBV10-3 and J is TRBJ1-2; D call uncertain. Germline V gene data show CDR1 as ENHRY and CDR2 as SYGVKD. V dropped 2 bases and J dropped 10 bases, with 14 bases sitting between them. The length of the CDR3 is 13 residues. The CDR3 bases are TGTGCCATCAGTGAGGCCGGTTTTTTTGACTACACCTTC. This encodes CAISEAGFFDYTF.

The gene calls are TRBV18 and TRBJ1-1, with 7 bases aligning to TRBD1. After removal of 8 bases from V and 7 bases from J, the junction contained 13 bases not matched to a gene. There are 14 residues in the CDR3. Germline V gene sequence: CDR1 KGHSH, CDR2 LQKENI. The CDR3 reads CASGGTVERNEAFF. The CDR3 bases are TGTGCCAGCGGTGGGACAGTCGAAAGGAATGAAGCTTTCTTT.

This clone was observed a few times. The rearrangement uses TRBV6-5 and TRBJ2-5; tentatively, D is TRBD1 (6 bases). There are 13 residues in the CDR3. V was pared by 5 bases and J by 5 bases, with 12 bases between. CDR1 and CDR2 (germline): MNHEY, SVGAGI. CDR3 nucleotide sequence: TGTGCCAGCAGTACCGAAACAGGGGAGACCCAGTACTTC. Residues: CASSTETGETQYF.

This clone has a handful of counts. This rearrangement joins TRBV7-8 to TRBJ2-2; no definite D call. The CDR3 totals 13 residues. V was pared by 6 bases and J by 5 bases, with 10 bases between. The germline CDR1 and CDR2 sequences are SGHVS and FQNEAQ. The CDR3 DNA follows: TGTGCCAGCAGGCTAGGAGTAACCGGGGAGCTGTTTTTT. Protein sequence: CASRLGVTGELFF.

CDR3: CASSRGTNGNTIYF. The CDR3 DNA reads TGTGCCAGCAGCCGAGGGACAAATGGAAACACCATATATTTT. V usage is TRBV11-3 and J usage is TRBJ1-3; the D gene is possibly TRBD1 (6 bases). CDR1 SGHNT and CDR2 YENEEA come from the germline V gene. The CDR3 runs to 14 residues. V was shortened by 5 bases and J by 3 bases, with 11 bases between the two germline ends.

This sequence joins TRBV6-5 and TRBJ1-2; D perhaps matches TRBD1 (5 bases). Germline V CDR1 and CDR2: MNHEY, SVGAGI. CDR3 size: 15 residues. V gave up 0 bases and J gave up 4 bases, with 12 bases separating them. CDR3 sequence reads: CASSYSMGQGYGYTF. CDR3 nucleotide sequence: TGTGCCAGCAGTTACTCGATGGGTCAGGGCTATGGCTACACCTTC.

This clone was seen a few times. The chain employs TRBV11-3 and TRBJ1-1, with D possibly TRBD1 on 6 matching bases. The CDR3 loop spans 14 amino acids. Trimming removed 5 bases at V and 6 bases at J, with 16 bases between. Germline assignment: CDR1 SGHNT and CDR2 YENEEA. DNA of the CDR3: TGTGCCAGCAGCCCGAGGGCCAGGGGCTCTGAAGCTTTCTTT. It translates to CASSPRARGSEAFF.

This chain uses TRBV7-2 with TRBJ2-3, with a possible D match to TRBD2 (5 bases). Per germline, CDR1 SGHTA and CDR2 FQGNSA. Trimming pared 1 base from V and 10 bases from J, leaving 9 bases between. The length of the CDR3 is 12 residues. CDR3 sequence reads: CASSLESGPQYF. The CDR3 region has the DNA TGTGCCAGCAGCTTAGAGAGCGGACCGCAGTATTTT.

The count of this clone is one. This sample includes further DNA sequences coding for the same CDR3. This chain joins TRBV18 and TRBJ1-2; D is perhaps TRBD1 (6 bases). The V end lost 6 bases, the J end lost 3 bases, and 11 bases lay between the germline ends. Germline loops: CDR1 KGHSH, CDR2 LQKENI. CDR3 length: 13 residues. The CDR3 region has the DNA TGTGCCAGCTCCCCGGGACAAGACTATGGCTACACCTTC. Its protein is CASSPGQDYGYTF.

The chain is built from TRBV5-8 and TRBJ1-5; unclear D gene. Germline values: CDR1 SGHTS, CDR2 YDEGEE. The CDR3 totals 15 residues. V was shortened by 1 base and J by 6 bases, with 14 bases between the two germline ends. CDR3 DNA: TGTGCCAGCAGCTTGTTCGGGTTGTTAGGTCAGCCCCAGCATTTT. Translating gives CASSLFGLLGQPQHF. Complete variable domain (other parts from reference TRBV5-8 and TRBJ1-5): EAGVTQSPTHLIKTRGQQATLRCSPISGHTSVYWYQQALGLGLQFLLWYDEGEERNRGNFPPRFSGRQFPNYSSELNVNALELEDSALYLCASSLFGLLGQPQHFGDGTRLSIL.

The chain has TRBV12-3 or TRBV12-4 and TRBJ2-5; D is unresolved. V was pared by 7 bases and J by 3 bases, with 12 bases between. CDR3 size: 13 residues. CDR3 DNA: TGTGCCAGCACCAAACTTCGAAAAGAGACCCAGTACTTC. Translated: CASTKLRKETQYF.

This clone has a single count. CDR3 bases: TGTGCCACCAGCAGAGGAGGGGTTGGGACAGGGGAGCTGTTTTTT. Encoded protein: CATSRGGVGTGELFF. The rearrangement links TRBV15 to TRBJ2-2; a possible D gene is TRBD1 (6 bases). The CDR3 extends over 15 amino acids. V was pared by 1 base and J by 8 bases, with 14 bases between. The germline V gene has CDR1 LNHNV and CDR2 YYDKDF (reference sequence).

This rearrangement joins TRBV9 to TRBJ2-3, with D possibly TRBD2 on 5 matching bases. Germline V gene lookup returns CDR1 SGDLS and CDR2 YYNGEE. V lost 3 bases, J lost 3 bases, and 14 bases lay in between. The CDR3 has 15 amino acids. The CDR3 nucleotides are TGTGCCAGCAGCGCCGGACTGGTTCAGACAGATACGCAGTATTTT. The encoded protein is CASSAGLVQTDTQYF. Drawing the rest from reference TRBV9 and TRBJ2-3, the complete variable domain is DSGVTQTPKHLITATGQRVTLRCSPRSGDLSVYWYQQSLDQGLQFLIQYYNGEERAKGNILERFSAQQFPDLHSELNLSSLELGDSALYFCASSAGLVQTDTQYFGPGTRLTVL.

This clone was observed a handful of times. This chain uses TRBV25-1 with TRBJ2-7, with 7 bases that match TRBD1. The CDR3 covers 13 residues. Germline values: CDR1 MGHDK, CDR2 SYGVNS. After removal of 5 bases from V and 4 bases from J, the junction contained 5 bases not matched to a gene. The CDR3 is CASSLATGYEQYF. DNA of the CDR3: TGTGCCAGCAGTCTTGCGACAGGGTACGAGCAGTACTTC.

The chain employs TRBV4-1 and TRBJ2-7, with 7 bases matching TRBD1. This CDR3 has 14 residues. Looked up from germline, CDR1 is MGHRA and CDR2 is YSYEKL. The V gene end was trimmed by 4 bases and the J gene end by 3 bases; junction bases not matched to a gene: 6. CDR3 nucleotides: TGCGCCAGCAGCCCCGGGACAGAATTCTACGAGCAGTACTTC. Its protein product is CASSPGTEFYEQYF.

The V and J genes are TRBV7-2 and TRBJ2-5; D gene unclear. V was pared by 5 bases and J by 5 bases, with 15 bases between. The CDR3 spans 14 residues. Germline loops: CDR1 SGHTA, CDR2 FQGNSA. The CDR3 region has the DNA TGTGCCAGCAGCCGGTGGAGCAGTGGGGAGACCCAGTACTTC. Its translation is CASSRWSSGETQYF.

In DNA form, the CDR3 reads TGTGCCAGCAGCCCAAGGACAGGGGCTAGAATCGAGCAGTACTTC. Its translation is CASSPRTGARIEQYF. This chain links TRBV28 with TRBJ2-7; 9 positions agree with TRBD1. The ends lost 6 bases at V and 6 bases at J; junction bases unmatched: 12. CDR1 MDHEN and CDR2 SYDVKM come from the germline V gene. The CDR3 runs to 15 residues.

The chain recombines TRBV6-6 with TRBJ2-5; 7 nucleotides align to TRBD2. V was pared by 7 bases and J by 5 bases, with 13 bases of the junction left unmatched. The CDR3 length is 15 residues. Germline CDR1 MNHNY, CDR2 SVGAGI (reference sequence). CDR3 nucleotides: TGTGCCAGCACTCCCGAGGCGGGAGTAGTGGAGACCCAGTACTTC. This gives the protein CASTPEAGVVETQYF.

V gene TRBV18 combines with J gene TRBJ2-4; D not certain. Trimming pared 2 bases from V and 8 bases from J, leaving 16 bases between. The length of the CDR3 is 15 residues. Germline V CDR1 and CDR2: KGHSH, LQKENI. In DNA form, the CDR3 reads TGTGCCAGCTCACCAAGTAAGGTGGAGAAGGACATTCAGTACTTC. The encoded protein is CASSPSKVEKDIQYF. Variable domain in full (rest from reference TRBV18 and TRBJ2-4): NAGVMQNPRHLVRRRGQEARLRCSPMKGHSHVYWYRQLPEEGLKFMVYLQKENIIDESGMPKERFSAEFPKEGPSILRIQQVVRGDSAAYFCASSPSKVEKDIQYFGAGTRLSVL.

This rearrangement joins TRBV27 to TRBJ2-1; 7 bases are a match to TRBD1. With V trimmed by 2 bases and J by 5 bases, 3 bases remained unmatched. The CDR3 is 14 amino acids. Per the germline V gene, CDR1 is MNHEY and CDR2 is SMNVEV (reference sequence). CDR3 protein: CASSLTGAHNEQFF. The CDR3, as DNA: TGTGCCAGCAGTTTAACAGGGGCCCACAATGAGCAGTTCTTC.